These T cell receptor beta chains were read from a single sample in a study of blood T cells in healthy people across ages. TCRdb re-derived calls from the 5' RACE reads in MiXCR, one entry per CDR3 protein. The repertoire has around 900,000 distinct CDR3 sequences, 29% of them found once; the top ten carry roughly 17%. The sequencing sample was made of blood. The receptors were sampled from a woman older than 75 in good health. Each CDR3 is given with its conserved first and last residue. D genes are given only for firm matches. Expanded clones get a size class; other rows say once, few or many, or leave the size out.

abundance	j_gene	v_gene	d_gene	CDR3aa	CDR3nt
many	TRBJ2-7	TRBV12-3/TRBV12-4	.	CASSLEGGKSYEQYF	TGTGCCAGCAGTCTTGAGGGGGGGAAATCCTACGAGCAGTACTTC
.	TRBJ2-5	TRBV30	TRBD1	CAWSVLGTGTGAQYF	TGTGCCTGGAGTGTACTGGGGACAGGTACTGGGGCCCAGTACTTC
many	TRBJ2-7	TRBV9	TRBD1	CASSVAAGGDYYEQYF	TGTGCCAGCAGCGTAGCTGCAGGGGGTGATTATTACGAGCAGTACTTC
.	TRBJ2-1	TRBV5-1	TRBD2	CASSSGAGDHNEQFF	TGCGCCAGCAGCTCGGGCGCGGGAGACCACAATGAGCAGTTCTTC
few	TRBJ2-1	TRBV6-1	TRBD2	CASSPPMVSGANEQFF	TGTGCCAGCAGTCCTCCTATGGTTAGCGGGGCCAATGAGCAGTTCTTC
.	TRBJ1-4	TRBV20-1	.	CSARDQTEKLFF	TGCAGTGCTAGAGATCAGACGGAAAAACTGTTTTTT
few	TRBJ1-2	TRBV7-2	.	CASSLQANHGYTF	TGTGCCAGCAGCTTACAGGCTAACCATGGCTACACCTTC
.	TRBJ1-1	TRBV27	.	CASSLLAEAVAFF	TGTGCCAGCAGTTTATTGGCAGAAGCCGTAGCTTTCTTT
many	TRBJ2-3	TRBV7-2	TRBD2	CASSYVSGGGEHTQYF	TGTGCCAGCAGCTACGTTAGCGGGGGGGGCGAGCATACGCAGTATTTT
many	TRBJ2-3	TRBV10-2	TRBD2	CASTLTSGGTDTQYF	TGCGCCAGCACGTTGACTAGCGGGGGGACAGATACGCAGTATTTT
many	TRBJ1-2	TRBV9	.	CASSVGSLQNYGYTF	TGTGCCAGCAGCGTAGGAAGTTTACAGAACTATGGCTACACCTTC
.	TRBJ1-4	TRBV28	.	CATTMGFPNEKRFF	TGTGCCACCACTATGGGGTTCCCTAATGAAAAACGGTTTTTT
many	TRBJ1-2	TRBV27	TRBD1	CASSRGGVGYGYTF	TGTGCCAGCAGTCGAGGGGGCGTCGGCTATGGCTACACCTTC